A single sample gave rise to the 6 T cell receptor beta chains below, sequenced in a study of beta chain features in type 1 diabetes. The entirety of the isolated RNA underwent reverse transcription, so expressed TCRB transcripts were sequenced. Using immunoSEQ multiplex PCR, the repertoire was profiled, and TCRdb retains in-frame clones only, with some absent. The sample lists 400,000 to 450,000 clones, around 14% occurring once. The sequencing input was naive CD4+ T cells from blood. Receptors originate from a man aged 25-45 years in good health.

This clone was counted between two and nine times. J is TRBJ2-6 and V is TRBV13; unclear D gene. Per germline, CDR1 PRHDT and CDR2 FYEKMQ (reference sequence). The CDR3 consists of 14 residues. Trimming stripped 11 bases from V and 0 bases from J, with 11 bases between. The CDR3 protein is CAVKTVSGANVLTF. The CDR3 DNA follows: TGTGCCGTGAAAACAGTCTCTGGGGCCAACGTCCTGACTTTC.

The chain links TRBV7-2 to TRBJ2-7; perhaps TRBD2 as D (6 bases). This CDR3 region has 15 residues. Germline V lookup: CDR1 SGHTA, CDR2 FQGNSA. V lost 1 base and J 2 bases, leaving 12 bases between the germline ends. The CDR3 here is CASSLVSGDTYEQYF. The DNA of the CDR3 is TGTGCCAGCAGCTTAGTTTCGGGGGATACCTACGAGCAGTACTTC. The complete variable domain, with remaining parts taken from reference TRBV7-2 and TRBJ2-7, reads GAGVSQSPSNKVTEKGKDVELRCDPISGHTALYWYRQSLGQGLEFLIYFQGNSAPDKSGLPSDRFSAERTGGSVSTLTIQRTQQEDSAVYLCASSLVSGDTYEQYFGPGTRLTVT.

This clone has more than one count but fewer than ten. The chain combines TRBV5-1 with TRBJ2-1, with 7 positions matching TRBD2. The CDR3 runs to 15 residues. V shed 4 bases, J shed 5 bases, and the junction held 9 bases outside the gene matches. In germline, CDR1 is SGHRS, CDR2 YFSETQ. CDR3 in amino acids: CASSPPGGSNNEQFF. The CDR3 nucleotides read TGCGCCAGCAGCCCTCCGGGCGGGAGCAACAATGAGCAGTTCTTC.

The chain is built from TRBV5-6 and TRBJ2-3, with D perhaps being TRBD1 or TRBD2 (5 bases each). Germline V gene lookup returns CDR1 SGHDT and CDR2 YYEEEE. Trimming took 0 bases from V and 2 from J, leaving 13 bases between them. The CDR3 runs 16 residues. The CDR3 loop is CASSLVAGTTTDTQYF. The CDR3 nucleotides read TGTGCCAGCAGCTTGGTAGCTGGGACGACCACAGATACGCAGTATTTT.

The rearrangement joins TRBV27 to TRBJ2-7; 7 bases are shared with TRBD1. V was pared by 7 bases and J by 1 base, with 13 bases of the junction left unmatched. Germline CDR1 MNHEY, CDR2 SMNVEV (reference sequence). The CDR3 totals 16 residues. The CDR3 region has the DNA TGTGCCAGCACCCCCGAGATGGGACAGATATCCTACGAGCAGTACGTC. Amino acids: CASTPEMGQISYEQYV.

This clone was counted a few times. This chain uses TRBV4-1 with TRBJ2-1, with D uncertain. Germline V gene sequence: CDR1 MGHRA, CDR2 YSYEKL. Trimming stripped 3 bases from V and 12 bases from J, with 15 bases between. The CDR3 is 13 residues long. The CDR3 loop is CASSHDPGFGQFF. CDR3 bases: TGCGCCAGCAGCCACGACCCCGGATTTGGGCAGTTCTTC.